A single sample gave rise to the 31 T cell receptor beta chains below, sequenced in a study of cytomegalovirus exposure and HLA in healthy donors. The PCR was carried out with 60 Vbeta primers and 13 Jbeta primers. Here immunoSEQ multiplex PCR was the method, and the copy in TCRdb shows in-frame clones only, minus some. The sample lists 150,000 to 200,000 clones, around 75% seen once, with about 2.7% in the top ten. The sequenced material came from PBMCs. These receptors all stem from a male donor in good health and CMV-seronegative.

This chain connects TRBV21-1 to TRBJ1-1; the D call TRBD1 from the table was never checked on the DNA. TRBV21-1 is flagged as a pseudogene. The CDR3 loop spans 14 amino acids. The CDR3, as DNA: TGTGCCAGCAGCAATGGGCCCGGGAACACTGAAGCTTTCTTT. Protein: CASSNGPGNTEAFF.

The gene calls are TRBV5-1 and TRBJ2-1, with a possible D match to TRBD2 (6 bases). Between the trimmed V and J ends, which lost 0 bases and 0 bases, there was a span of 10 bases. Germline V gene lookup returns CDR1 SGHRS and CDR2 YFSETQ. The CDR3 sequence is 16 residues long. The CDR3 reads CASSLERGSSYNEQFF. In DNA, the CDR3 is TGCGCCAGCAGCTTGGAACGGGGGAGCTCCTACAATGAGCAGTTCTTC.

The chain uses TRBV5-6 and TRBJ1-5; D possibly corresponds to TRBD1 (5 bases). CDR1 SGHDT and CDR2 YYEEEE come from the germline V gene. V was pared by 2 bases and J by 4 bases, with 13 bases between. This CDR3 spans 15 amino acids. In nucleotides, the CDR3 is TGTGCCAGCAGCTTAGAAGGGGCCGAGAATCAGCCCCAGCATTTT. It specifies CASSLEGAENQPQHF.

This chain connects TRBV12-5 to TRBJ2-4, with 9 bases lining up with TRBD1. Trimming cost V 3 bases and J 3 bases; bases outside gene matches: 6. Germline assignment: CDR1 LGHNT and CDR2 FRNRAP. CDR3 length: 16 amino acids. CDR3: CASGLGQGLSKNIQYF. CDR3 bases: TGTGCTAGTGGTTTAGGACAGGGGTTAAGCAAAAACATTCAGTACTTC.

This clone turned up a few times. V is TRBV6-1 and J is TRBJ2-1; 10 bases agree with TRBD2. The germline V gene has CDR1 MNHNS and CDR2 SASEGT. The V gene end was trimmed by 6 bases and the J gene end by 6 bases; junction bases not matched to a gene: 8. The CDR3 totals 15 residues. This chain's CDR3 is CASSLLAGAGNEQFF. Here the CDR3 DNA reads TGTGCCAGCAGCCTCCTAGCGGGGGCGGGCAATGAGCAGTTCTTC.

Remarks on this clone: The sample has other DNA sequences that encode this CDR3 too. The chain couples TRBV11-3 to TRBJ2-1; maybe TRBD1 (5 bases). CDR3 length equals 13 residues. With 4 bases removed from V and 4 bases from J, the gap between germline ends came to 8 bases. The germline V gene has CDR1 SGHNT and CDR2 YENEEA. CDR3 protein: CASSWGLYNEQFF. The DNA of the CDR3 is TGTGCCAGCAGCTGGGGCTTATACAATGAGCAGTTCTTC.

The J gene is TRBJ1-5, the V gene TRBV30; TRBD1 matches at 9 bases. Germline V gene data show CDR1 as GTSNPN and CDR2 as SVGIG (reference sequence). This CDR3 has 15 amino acids. The trim removed 1 base at V and 5 bases at J, leaving 6 bases unmatched. CDR3 sequence: CAWSGGTGRYQPQHF. In nucleotides, the CDR3 is TGTGCCTGGAGTGGGGGGACAGGGCGCTATCAGCCCCAGCATTTT.

V is TRBV29-1 and J is TRBJ1-1, with a weak D call TRBD1 (6 bases). V shed 7 bases and J shed 7 bases, with 13 bases lying between them. From germline, CDR1 is SQVTM and CDR2 ANQGSEA. The CDR3 is 11 residues long. The CDR3 region has the DNA TGCAGCGCCCAGGGGAGTGATGAAGCTTTCTTT. Translating gives CSAQGSDEAFF. Supplemented by reference TRBV29-1 and TRBJ1-1, the full variable domain reads SAVISQKPSRDICQRGTSLTIQCQVDSQVTMMFWYRQQPGQSLTLIATANQGSEATYESGFVIDKFPISRPNLTFSTLTVSNMSPEDSSIYLCSAQGSDEAFFGQGTRLTVV.

This chain joins TRBV4-1 and TRBJ1-2; 12 nucleotides line up with TRBD1. This CDR3 spans 17 amino acids. The V segment lost 3 bases and the J segment 0 bases; nucleotides outside the gene matches: 5. Germline loops: CDR1 MGHRA, CDR2 YSYEKL. Here the CDR3 reads CASSQGTGGLPNYGYTF. The CDR3 nucleotides are TGCGCCAGCAGCCAGGGGACAGGGGGCCTCCCTAACTATGGCTACACCTTC.

V and J are TRBV21-1 and TRBJ1-2. TRBV21-1 is labeled a pseudogene. The CDR3 contains 12 residues. In DNA form, the CDR3 reads TGTGCGAGGGGAGGGGGGGCGCAGGGCTACACCTTC. As protein: CARGGGAQGYTF.

Only one count was recorded for this clone. The V gene is TRBV6-5, the J gene TRBJ1-3; D is unresolved. V lost 0 bases, J lost 4 bases, and 7 bases lay in between. Germline-derived CDR1 and CDR2 are MNHEY and SVGAGI. The CDR3 has 14 residues. CDR3 loop: CASSYSQTGNTIYF. CDR3 DNA: TGTGCCAGCAGTTACTCCCAGACAGGAAACACCATATATTTT.

This clone came up a few times. V is TRBV29-1 and J is TRBJ2-3, with 10 bases that match TRBD1. Losses at the gene ends were 7 bases for V and 2 bases for J; bases not matched to a gene: 6. This CDR3 spans 14 amino acids. Germline V lookup: CDR1 SQVTM, CDR2 ANQGSEA. CDR3 protein: CSATGGEVTDTQYF. CDR3 coding DNA: TGCAGCGCGACAGGGGGCGAGGTCACAGATACGCAGTATTTT.

The chain is built from TRBV6-1 and TRBJ2-1, with D possibly TRBD1 on 6 matching bases. V was clipped by 4 bases and J by 0 bases, with 16 bases between them. There are 17 residues in the CDR3. CDR1 is MNHNS and CDR2 is SASEGT in the germline V gene. The CDR3 is CASSGSTQGPSYNEQFF. The CDR3 DNA reads TGTGCCAGCAGTGGATCAACACAGGGTCCCTCCTACAATGAGCAGTTCTTC.

The chain carries TRBV5-1 and TRBJ2-5, with unresolved D. With the DNA end fitting TRBJ2-7 better, the J assignment may be wrong. CDR1 is SGHRS and CDR2 is YFSETQ in the germline V gene. CDR3 length: 15 residues. The DNA for the CDR3 is TGCGCCAGCAGCTTGGCCGGTCTGCCCTCCTACGAGCAGTACTTC. As protein: CASSLAGLPSYEQYF.

This clone was seen more than once but under ten times. This sequence joins TRBV6-5 and TRBJ2-7; D unclear. Per the germline V gene, CDR1 is MNHEY and CDR2 is SVGAGI. V was trimmed by 3 bases and J by 2 bases, leaving 14 bases between them. The CDR3 loop spans 15 amino acids. The CDR3, as DNA: TGTGCCAGCAGTTATGTCCCAGGAAGAACCTACGAGCAGTACTTC. Its translation: CASSYVPGRTYEQYF.

The chain uses TRBV6-5 and TRBJ1-5; D is uncertain. V lost 2 bases and J 7 bases, leaving 9 bases between the germline ends. The CDR3 covers 13 residues. The germline gives CDR1 MNHEY, CDR2 SVGAGI. This CDR3 is CASSYETGQPQHF. For the CDR3, the DNA is TGTGCCAGCAGTTACGAGACGGGGCAGCCCCAGCATTTT.

This clone was observed a handful of times. J is TRBJ2-7 and V is TRBV11-2; D is undetermined. Per the germline V gene, CDR1 is SGHAT and CDR2 is FQNNGV. V lost 5 bases and J 0 bases, leaving 8 bases between the germline ends. The CDR3 runs 13 residues. The CDR3 region is CASSLGFSYEQYF. The CDR3 DNA sequence: TGTGCCAGCAGCCTCGGGTTCTCCTACGAGCAGTACTTC. The whole variable domain, filled in from reference TRBV11-2 and TRBJ2-7, reads EAGVAQSPRYKIIEKRQSVAFWCNPISGHATLYWYQQILGQGPKLLIQFQNNGVVDDSQLPKDRFSAERLKGVDSTLKIQPAKLEDSAVYLCASSLGFSYEQYFGPGTRLTVT.

Here the CDR3 reads CASSFRGRGNQPQHF. The CDR3 nucleotides read TGTGCCAGCAGTTTTCGGGGTCGGGGCAATCAGCCCCAGCATTTT. The chain links TRBV27 to TRBJ1-5; D ambiguous. The CDR3 loop spans 15 amino acids. Trimming left V 3 bases short and J 2 bases short, with 11 bases between. Per germline, CDR1 MNHEY and CDR2 SMNVEV (reference sequence).

The chain employs TRBV19 and TRBJ1-1, with D perhaps matching TRBD1 (6 bases). Trimming took off 3 bases at V and 3 bases at J, with 11 bases between the two ends. The CDR3 sequence is 14 residues long. Germline CDR1 is LNHDA and CDR2 is SQIVND (reference sequence). As DNA, the CDR3 is TGTGCCAGTAGTATTAACAGGGTATACACTGAAGCTTTCTTT. It encodes CASSINRVYTEAFF.

The V call is TRBV27, the J call TRBJ1-5, with 10 bases lining up with TRBD1. V lost 8 bases, J lost 4 bases, and 11 bases stayed unmatched. The CDR3 loop spans 16 amino acids. Germline V gives CDR1 MNHEY, CDR2 SMNVEV (reference sequence). The DNA for the CDR3 is TGTGCCAGCGGGACAGGGGAGCGGGCTGATAATCAGCCCCAGCATTTT. Translating gives CASGTGERADNQPQHF.

This clone was observed a handful of times. This chain joins TRBV2 and TRBJ1-3, with unresolved D. The V gene's germline CDR1 is SNHLY and CDR2 FYNNEI. V was trimmed by 2 bases and J by 0 bases, leaving 11 bases between them. The CDR3 covers 16 residues. The CDR3 here is CASSERAAGSGNTIYF. CDR3 bases: TGTGCCAGCAGTGAAAGGGCGGCGGGCTCTGGAAACACCATATATTTT.

The V and J genes are TRBV28 and TRBJ2-3; D uncertain. Deletions cut 4 bases from V and 2 bases from J, with 10 bases between. Germline lookup yields CDR1 MDHEN and CDR2 SYDVKM. The CDR3 has 14 amino acids. The CDR3 reads CASSSNTYTDTQYF. DNA for the CDR3: TGTGCCAGCAGTTCCAACACATACACAGATACGCAGTATTTT.

The rearrangement joins TRBV28 to TRBJ1-4, with D tentatively TRBD1 (6 bases). CDR1 and CDR2 from the germline V gene are MDHEN and SYDVKM. Trimming cost V 4 bases and J 8 bases, with 17 bases left between them. The CDR3 contains 15 residues. The CDR3 protein is CASSSLQGVSEKLFF. CDR3 nucleotide sequence: TGTGCCAGCAGTTCCCTACAGGGTGTGAGCGAAAAACTGTTTTTT. Using reference TRBV28 and TRBJ1-4 for the parts outside the CDR3, the full variable domain is DVKVTQSSRYLVKRTGEKVFLECVQDMDHENMFWYRQDPGLGLRLIYFSYDVKMKEKGDIPEGYSVSREKKERFSLILESASTNQTSMYLCASSSLQGVSEKLFFGSGTQLSVL.

This clone has only a few counts. The chain uses TRBV5-6 and TRBJ1-1; no reliable D call. V lost 4 bases to trimming and J lost 4 bases, with 20 bases between them. Germline loops: CDR1 SGHDT, CDR2 YYEEEE. This CDR3 is 16 amino acids long. The chain's CDR3 is CASSPPRSSGGTEAFF. CDR3 nucleotide sequence: TGTGCCAGCAGCCCCCCAAGGAGTTCGGGTGGCACTGAAGCTTTCTTT.

The chain recombines TRBV30 with TRBJ2-5; 8 bases match TRBD2. The better agreement between TRBJ2-7 and the DNA end casts doubt on the J call. Germline loops: CDR1 GTSNPN, CDR2 SVGIG (reference sequence). The CDR3 loop spans 15 amino acids. CDR3 in DNA: TGTGCCTGGAGTGGGGGCGGGAGGTCAGCCTACGAGCAGTACTTC. Translation gives CAWSGGGRSAYEQYF.

V and J are TRBV6-6 and TRBJ2-7; the match to TRBD1 covers 7 bases. V dropped 2 bases and J dropped 1; count of bases not matched to a gene: 5. Germline V CDR1 and CDR2: MNHNY, SVGAGI (reference sequence). CDR3 length equals 15 residues. The CDR3 DNA follows: TGTGCCAGCAGTTACAAGGGACAGCCATCCTACGAGCAGTACTTC. Its translation is CASSYKGQPSYEQYF.

This chain uses TRBV30 with TRBJ1-4; D not resolved. Germline V gene sequence: CDR1 GTSNPN, CDR2 SVGIG (reference sequence). CDR3 length equals 14 residues. V dropped 0 bases and J dropped 4 bases, with 9 bases sitting between them. CDR3 nucleotides: TGTGCCTGGAGTGTACGAGGGATTAATGAAAAACTGTTTTTT. It specifies CAWSVRGINEKLFF.

V gene TRBV7-2 combines with J gene TRBJ1-5; D is uncertain. Per germline, CDR1 SGHTA and CDR2 FQGNSA. The CDR3 is 13 amino acids. The ends were cut back, 3 bases at V and 4 bases at J, with 7 bases in the middle. The CDR3 nucleotides are TGTGCCAGCAGCTTCCGGGATAATCAGCCCCAGCATTTT. This sequence encodes CASSFRDNQPQHF.

In its sample, this clone was seen once. The chain uses TRBV9 and TRBJ2-1; TRBD2 might be the D (6 bases). This CDR3 region has 15 residues. Germline V gene data show CDR1 as SGDLS and CDR2 as YYNGEE. Trimming cost V 2 bases and J 2 bases, with 11 bases left between them. Here the CDR3 reads CASSVTGAAYNEQFF. CDR3 DNA sequence: TGTGCCAGCAGCGTGACGGGAGCGGCCTACAATGAGCAGTTCTTC.

With respect to this clone: A read error may produce the germline difference seen at one junction end. The V call is TRBV28, the J call TRBJ2-1; D is possibly TRBD1 or TRBD2 (5 bases each). The CDR3 covers 12 residues. Per germline, CDR1 MDHEN and CDR2 SYDVKM. This CDR3 reads CVSRELANEQFF. CDR3 DNA sequence: TGTGTCAGCAGGGAGCTAGCTAATGAGCAGTTCTTC.

V and J are TRBV11-2 and TRBJ1-1, with a possible D match to TRBD1 (5 bases). V dropped 5 bases and J dropped 3 bases, with 13 bases sitting between them. Germline assignment: CDR1 SGHAT and CDR2 FQNNGV. There are 14 residues in the CDR3. The CDR3 sequence: CASSPGTLDTEAFF. CDR3 coding DNA: TGTGCCAGCAGCCCCGGGACTCTAGACACTGAAGCTTTCTTT.